This TCR beta chain is from a study of shared clonotypes between healthy human individuals. There were no recent acute infections or vaccinations among the donors, who were healthy HIV-negative adults. CD4+ cells yielded CD45RA+ naive and CD45RA-negative memory subsets. Concerning this clone: What it recognizes is unknown.

V lost 4 bases and J lost 4, with 13 bases in between. CDR3 length: 15 residues. Germline V gene sequence: CDR1 SGHTA, CDR2 FQGNSA. Study-wide points: Sequencing depth was a factor that was expected to affect clonotype sharing among donors.

As originally analysed: Sequence data from immunoSEQ were junction-only and lacked quality scores; consequently, filtering differed. Generated by immunoSEQ multiplex PCR, the TCRdb table keeps only in-frame clones and is missing some. The V and J calls and the clone size are those of that table, but D and trimming were determined from the DNA. The sample records around 340,000 clones, around four fifths being singletons. The clonotype comes from a man aged 25 to 45 in good health. This chain joins TRBV7-2 and TRBJ2-2; TRBD1 is a possible D gene (5 bases). The sample taken for sequencing was memory CD4+ T cells sorted from blood. Described subset: CD45RA-negative fraction. This chain's CDR3 is CASSSDSWGTGELFF. CDR3 in DNA: TGTGCCAGCAGCTCCGACAGTTGGGGCACCGGGGAGCTGTTTTTT.